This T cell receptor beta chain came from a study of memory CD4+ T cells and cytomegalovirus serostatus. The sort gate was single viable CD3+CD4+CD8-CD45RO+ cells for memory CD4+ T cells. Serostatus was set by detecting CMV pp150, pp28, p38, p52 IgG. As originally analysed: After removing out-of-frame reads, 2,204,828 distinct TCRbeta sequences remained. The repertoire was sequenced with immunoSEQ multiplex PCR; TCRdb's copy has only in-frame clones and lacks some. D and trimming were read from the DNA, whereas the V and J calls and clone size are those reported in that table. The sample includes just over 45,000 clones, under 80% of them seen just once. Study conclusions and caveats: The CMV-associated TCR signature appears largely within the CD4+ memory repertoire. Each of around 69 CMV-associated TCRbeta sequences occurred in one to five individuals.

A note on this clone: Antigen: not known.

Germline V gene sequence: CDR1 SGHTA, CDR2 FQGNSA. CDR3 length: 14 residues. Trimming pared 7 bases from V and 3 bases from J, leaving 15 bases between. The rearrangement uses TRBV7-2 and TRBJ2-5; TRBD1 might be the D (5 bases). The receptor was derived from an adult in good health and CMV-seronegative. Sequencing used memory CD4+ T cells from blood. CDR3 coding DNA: TGTGCCAGCACCCGAGACCCCAGGGAAGAGACCCAGTACTTC. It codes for CASTRDPREETQYF.